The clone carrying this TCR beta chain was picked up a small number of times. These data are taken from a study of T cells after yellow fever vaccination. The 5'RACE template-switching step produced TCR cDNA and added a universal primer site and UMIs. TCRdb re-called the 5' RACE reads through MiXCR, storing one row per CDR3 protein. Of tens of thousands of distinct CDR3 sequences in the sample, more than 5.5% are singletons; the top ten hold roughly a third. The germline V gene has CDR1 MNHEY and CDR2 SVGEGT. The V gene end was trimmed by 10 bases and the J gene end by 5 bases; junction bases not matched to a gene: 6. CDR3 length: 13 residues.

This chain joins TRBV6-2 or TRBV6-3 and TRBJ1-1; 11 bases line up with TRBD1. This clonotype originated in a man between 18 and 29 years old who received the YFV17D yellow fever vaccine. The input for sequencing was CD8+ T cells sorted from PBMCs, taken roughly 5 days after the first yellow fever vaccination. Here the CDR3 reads CAIGQGARTEAFF. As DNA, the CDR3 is TGTGCCATCGGACAGGGGGCGCGTACTGAAGCTTTCTTT.